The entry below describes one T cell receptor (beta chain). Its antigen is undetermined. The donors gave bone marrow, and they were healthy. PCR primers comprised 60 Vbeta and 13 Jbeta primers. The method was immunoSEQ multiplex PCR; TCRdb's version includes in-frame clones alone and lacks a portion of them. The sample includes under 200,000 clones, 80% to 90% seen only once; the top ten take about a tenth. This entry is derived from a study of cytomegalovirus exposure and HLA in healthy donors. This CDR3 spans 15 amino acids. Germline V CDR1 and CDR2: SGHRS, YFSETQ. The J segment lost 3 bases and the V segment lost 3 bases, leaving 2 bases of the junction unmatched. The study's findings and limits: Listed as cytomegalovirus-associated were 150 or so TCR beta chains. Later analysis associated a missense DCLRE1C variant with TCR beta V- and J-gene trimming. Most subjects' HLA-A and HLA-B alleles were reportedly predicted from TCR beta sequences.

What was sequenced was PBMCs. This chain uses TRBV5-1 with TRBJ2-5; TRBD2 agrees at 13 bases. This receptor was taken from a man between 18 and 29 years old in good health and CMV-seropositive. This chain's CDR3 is CASSSGTSGEETQYF. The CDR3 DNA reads TGCGCCAGCAGCTCAGGGACTAGCGGGGAAGAGACCCAGTACTTC.